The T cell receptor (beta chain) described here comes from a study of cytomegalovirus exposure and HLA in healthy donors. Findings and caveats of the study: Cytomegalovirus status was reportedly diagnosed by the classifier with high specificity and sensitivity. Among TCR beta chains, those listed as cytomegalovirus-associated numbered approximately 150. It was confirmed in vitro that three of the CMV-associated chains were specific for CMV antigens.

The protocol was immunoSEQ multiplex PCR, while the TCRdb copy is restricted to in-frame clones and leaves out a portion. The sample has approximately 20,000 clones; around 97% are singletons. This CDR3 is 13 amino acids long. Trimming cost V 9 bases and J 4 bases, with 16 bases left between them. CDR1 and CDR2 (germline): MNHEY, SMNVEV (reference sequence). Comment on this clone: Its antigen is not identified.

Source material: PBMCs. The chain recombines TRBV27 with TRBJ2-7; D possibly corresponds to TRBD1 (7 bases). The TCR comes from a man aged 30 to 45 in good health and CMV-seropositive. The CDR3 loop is CASARGAKYEQYF. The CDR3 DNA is TGTGCCAGTGCCAGGGGGGCTAAGTACGAGCAGTACTTC.